This TCR beta chain was identified during a study of blood T cell repertoires in COVID-19. Study summary: Sites in the United States, Italy and Spain provided acute and convalescent COVID-19 samples. From T cells, B-cell-depleted T cells, or PBMCs came the material, which was cDNA or gDNA.

Germline V CDR1 and CDR2: MNHEY, SMNVEV (reference sequence). The V end was cut by 5 bases, the J end by 4 bases, with 17 bases between. CDR3 length: 15 residues. This clone was picked up a small number of times. In the original analysis: Nucleated cell number was recorded as an estimate derived from reference gene primer amplification. The assay was immunoSEQ multiplex PCR, and TCRdb's table has in-frame clones only and misses some. D and trimming come from the DNA, and the V and J calls and clone size come from that table. This table has about 180,000 clones, 80% appearing once. Sample: peripheral blood. The clonotype comes from a man aged 70-80 years with active or convalescent COVID-19. The chain carries TRBV27 and TRBJ1-1; D may be TRBD1 (6 bases). The CDR3 bases are TGTGCCAGCAGTCCCTTTATGCAAGGGGGCACTGAAGCTTTCTTT. As protein: CASSPFMQGGTEAFF.